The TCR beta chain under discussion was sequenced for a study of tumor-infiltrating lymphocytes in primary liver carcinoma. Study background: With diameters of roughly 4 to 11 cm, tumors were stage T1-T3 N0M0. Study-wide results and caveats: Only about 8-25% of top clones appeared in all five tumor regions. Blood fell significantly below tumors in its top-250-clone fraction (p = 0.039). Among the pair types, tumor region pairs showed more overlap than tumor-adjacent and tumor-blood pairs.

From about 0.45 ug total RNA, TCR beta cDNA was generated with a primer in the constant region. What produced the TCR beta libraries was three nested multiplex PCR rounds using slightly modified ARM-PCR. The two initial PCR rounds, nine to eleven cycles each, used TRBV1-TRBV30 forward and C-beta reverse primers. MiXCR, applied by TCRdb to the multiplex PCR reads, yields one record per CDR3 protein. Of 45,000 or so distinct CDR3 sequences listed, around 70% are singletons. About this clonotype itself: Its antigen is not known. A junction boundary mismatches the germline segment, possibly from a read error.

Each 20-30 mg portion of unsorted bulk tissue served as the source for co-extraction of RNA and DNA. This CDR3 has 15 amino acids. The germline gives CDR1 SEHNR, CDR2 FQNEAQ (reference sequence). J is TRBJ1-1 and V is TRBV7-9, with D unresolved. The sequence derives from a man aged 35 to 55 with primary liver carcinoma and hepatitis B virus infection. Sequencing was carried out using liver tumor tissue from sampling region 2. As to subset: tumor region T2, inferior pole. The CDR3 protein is CASSLPIGMNSEAFF. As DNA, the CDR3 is TGTGCCAGCAGCTTACCGATAGGGATGAACTCTGAAGCTTTCTTT.